This is a list of T cell receptor beta chains from one sample in a study of cytotoxic CD8 clonotypes in ibrutinib-treated CLL. TCRdb keeps only in-frame clones here, not all; method: immunoSEQ multiplex PCR. Of more than 75,000 clones listed, roughly three quarters were seen once; the top ten hold approximately 25%. The source was PBMCs, collected after 24 months of ibrutinib treatment. The receptors shown here come from a human donor with chronic lymphocytic leukemia. Each CDR3 is given with its conserved first and last residue. A D gene is named only where the DNA matches it firmly. The listing skips clone size in some rows; elsewhere it reads once, few, many or a size class.

>TRBD1|TRBJ1-4|TRBV5-1|.
TGCGCCAGCAGCCCTGAGGGACAGGGGAATGAAAAACTGTTTTTT
CASSPEGQGNEKLFF
>.|TRBJ2-5|TRBV27|once
TGTGCCAGCAGCACCCCTCTCACTAGTATTGATCTAAAGACCCAGTACTTC
CASSTPLTSIDLKTQYF
>TRBD1|TRBJ2-1|TRBV2|.
TGTGCCAGCAGTGTTGGGAGGACAGGGGTCAATGAGCAGTTCTTC
CASSVGRTGVNEQFF
>TRBD2|TRBJ2-7|TRBV5-1|once
TGCGCCAGCAGCTTGACTAGCGGGAGCCCGAGCTCCTACGAGCAGTACTTC
CASSLTSGSPSSYEQYF
>TRBD1|TRBJ2-2|TRBV7-2|.
TGTGCCAGCAGCAGAGACAGGGCGACTACCGGGGAGCTGTTTTTT
CASSRDRATTGELFF
>.|TRBJ1-2|TRBV28|.
TGTGCCAGCAGTCCCCGACAGAGTTGGTATGGCTACACCTTC
CASSPRQSWYGYTF
>.|TRBJ2-3|TRBV6-4|.
TGTGCCGATGACCAGGAGGAGTATTTT
CADDQEEYF
>.|TRBJ2-5|TRBV18|few
TGTGCCAGCTCACCACCGGGAGGCCTGGAGACCCAGTACTTC
CASSPPGGLETQYF
>.|TRBJ2-1|TRBV28|.
TGTGCCAGCAGGAATTTCGCCCGATTTGAGCAGTTCTTC
CASRNFARFEQFF
>TRBD1|TRBJ1-2|TRBV27|.
TGTGCCAGCAGTACGGCAGGGGGTAATAAAGGCTACACCTTC
CASSTAGGNKGYTF
>TRBD1|TRBJ1-4|TRBV11-2|.
TGTGCCAGCAGCTTAAATCCGGGACAGGGGGCCGAAAAACTGTTTTTT
CASSLNPGQGAEKLFF
>.|TRBJ2-7|TRBV7-6|few
TGTGCCAGCAGCTTGAGGGGTGGAGGCAGGGACTACGAGCAGTACTTC
CASSLRGGGRDYEQYF
>.|TRBJ1-3|TRBV7-2|.
TGTGCCAGCAGCTTAGCGGTACAGGCGTCAGGAAACACCATATATTTT
CASSLAVQASGNTIYF
>.|TRBJ1-2|TRBV9|few
TGTGCCAGCAGCGTAGCCCCACAGAATACTAACTATGGCTACACCTTC
CASSVAPQNTNYGYTF
>.|TRBJ1-2|TRBV18|.
TGTGCCAGCTCACCAACGGAGTATTATGGCTACACCTTC
CASSPTEYYGYTF
>.|TRBJ1-1|TRBV5-4|.
TGTGCCAGCAGCTTGGCAGGCAGGGACACTGAAGCTTTCTTT
CASSLAGRDTEAFF
>.|TRBJ2-1|TRBV19|once
TGTGCCAGTAGTATAGATCTCGTGCGGGGTGAGCAGTTCTTC
CASSIDLVRGEQFF
>.|TRBJ2-5|TRBV5-1|few
TGCGCCAGCAGCTTACAGGGTACCCAGTACTTC
CASSLQGTQYF
>.|TRBJ1-2|TRBV5-6|.
TGTGCCAGCAGCAGTGTTAGGGGCCATTACTATGGCTACACCTTC
CASSSVRGHYYGYTF
>TRBD2|TRBJ2-2|TRBV27|few
TGTGCCAGCACCCCAAGCCTAGCGGGAGCTACCGGGGAGCTGTTTTTT
CASTPSLAGATGELFF
>.|TRBJ2-7|TRBV5-1|.
TGCGCCAGCAGCTTGGCAGCCTCCTACGAGCAGTACTTC
CASSLAASYEQYF
>TRBD1|TRBJ2-7|TRBV6-4|once
TGTGCCAGCAGGGTGGGGCCGGGACAGGGGGCCTACGAGCAGTACTTC
CASRVGPGQGAYEQYF
>.|TRBJ2-1|TRBV27|.
TGTGCCAGCAGCGCGGCGGGACTGGCGCAGTTCTTC
CASSAAGLAQFF
>TRBD1|TRBJ2-1|TRBV7-9|once
TGTGCCAGCAGCTCCTTAATGATGACAGGGGAGAATGAGCAGTTCTTC
CASSSLMMTGENEQFF
>.|TRBJ1-4|TRBV7-6|once
TGTGCCAGCAGCTTAGGAACGTCAGGTCGAGAAAAACTGTTTTTT
CASSLGTSGREKLFF
>.|TRBJ1-3|TRBV4-2|few
TGTGCCAGCAGCCAAGATCGCAGCCCCTCTGGAAACACCATATATTTT
CASSQDRSPSGNTIYF
>.|TRBJ2-3|TRBV27|.
TGTGCCAGCAGTTTAGTAAGGACAGCAGATACGCAGTATTTT
CASSLVRTADTQYF
>TRBD2|TRBJ2-5|TRBV5-1|.
TGCGCCAGCAGCGATAATAGCGGGATGGAGACCCAGTACTTC
CASSDNSGMETQYF
>TRBD1|TRBJ2-3|TRBV7-6|once
TGTGCCAGCAGCAAGACAGGGGGGCGTACAGATACGCAGTATTTT
CASSKTGGRTDTQYF
>TRBD1|TRBJ1-1|TRBV5-1|.
TGCGCCAGCAGCTGGAGGACAGGGCCCCAGGGGGGTGAAGCTTTCTTT
CASSWRTGPQGGEAFF
>.|TRBJ2-3|TRBV15|.
TGTGCCACCAGCAGAGATAGGCGGACTGGAGCTCCGCAGTATTTT
CATSRDRRTGAPQYF
>TRBD2|TRBJ2-1|TRBV18|.
TGTGCCAGCTCACCGGGTGCGGGAGCCTACAATGAGCAGTTCTTC
CASSPGAGAYNEQFF
>.|TRBJ1-6|TRBV6-5|.
TGTGCCAGCAGTTACGGTAACCCTCCCCTCCACTTT
CASSYGNPPLHF
>TRBD1|TRBJ1-6|TRBV28|.
TGTGCCAGCAGTTCGGGACAGGGGTTTTCACCCCTCCACTTT
CASSSGQGFSPLHF
>.|TRBJ1-1|TRBV21-1|.
TGTGCCAGCAGACTGGGGACAGCCTTGAACACTGAAGCTTTCTTT
CASRLGTALNTEAFF